Listed below are T cell receptor beta chains from one sample, sequenced in a study of CD8 T cells in Susac syndrome. Each CDR3 protein gets one entry after TCRdb re-called the immunoSEQ multiplex PCR reads with MiXCR. In the table there are 300,000 or so distinct CDR3 sequences, roughly 94% of which are singletons. Sample: CD4+ T cells from PBMCs. These receptors all stem from a human donor with multiple sclerosis. Each CDR3 is given with its conserved first and last residue. D genes are given only for firm matches. The size entry is marked missing in some rows and otherwise reads once, few, many or a size class.

>few|.|TRBJ1-3|TRBV7-3
CASSLGVGNTIYF
TGTGCCAGCAGCTTAGGCGTTGGAAACACCATATATTTT
>.|.|TRBJ1-3|TRBV5-1
CASSLSSAGNTIYF
TGCGCCAGCAGCTTATCGAGTGCTGGAAACACCATATATTTT
>.|.|TRBJ2-5|TRBV20-1
CSAGPLEETQYF
TGCAGTGCTGGTCCCCTCGAGGAGACCCAGTACTTC
>.|.|TRBJ2-7|TRBV6-5
CASSYGTDSSYEQYF
TGTGCCAGCAGTTACGGGACGGACAGCTCCTACGAGCAGTACTTC
>.|.|TRBJ1-4|TRBV18
CASSPPGDEKLFF
TGTGCCAGCTCACCTCCGGGGGACGAAAAACTGTTTTTT
>.|.|TRBJ1-4|TRBV7-6
CASSLDTGFNEKLFF
TGTGCCAGCAGCTTAGACACCGGGTTTAATGAAAAACTGTTTTTT
>.|.|TRBJ1-2|TRBV6-1
CASSEAGRGHGYTF
TGTGCCAGCAGTGAAGCAGGCAGGGGTCATGGCTACACCTTC
>.|TRBD2|TRBJ2-3|TRBV3-1
CASSSRLAGTDTQYF
TGTGCCAGCAGCTCCCGACTAGCCGGCACAGATACGCAGTATTTT
>.|TRBD1|TRBJ1-2|TRBV15
CATSRDPDRVYGYTF
TGTGCCACCAGCAGAGATCCCGACAGGGTCTATGGCTACACCTTC
>.|.|TRBJ1-6|TRBV5-1
CASSLDRAPSTLHF
TGCGCCAGCAGCTTGGACAGGGCCCCGTCGACCCTCCACTTT
>.|.|TRBJ2-7|TRBV5-1
CASSLGLDVAYEQYF
TGCGCCAGCAGCTTAGGGCTGGACGTCGCCTACGAGCAGTACTTC
>.|TRBD1|TRBJ2-3|TRBV20-1
CSAPGQGIDTQYF
TGCAGTGCCCCGGGACAGGGGATCGATACGCAGTATTTT
>.|.|TRBJ1-1|TRBV12-3/TRBV12-4
CASSPTDSPSGTEAFF
TGTGCCAGCAGTCCTACGGACAGCCCCTCGGGCACTGAAGCTTTCTTT
>.|TRBD2|TRBJ2-7|TRBV3-1
CASSRTSGGGEQYF
TGTGCCAGCAGCCGGACTAGCGGGGGCGGAGAGCAGTACTTC
>.|TRBD1|TRBJ2-7|TRBV20-1
CSPLRDRPYEQYF
TGCAGTCCACTCCGGGACAGACCCTACGAGCAGTACTTC
>.|.|TRBJ1-2|TRBV27
CASSSKRRGDNYGYTF
TGTGCCAGCAGTTCCAAACGCAGGGGTGATAACTATGGCTACACCTTC
>.|.|TRBJ2-3|TRBV25-1
CASRGGTGLGDTQYF
TGTGCCAGCAGAGGCGGGACGGGTCTGGGAGATACGCAGTATTTT
>.|.|TRBJ1-5|TRBV10-3
CAISADGRAGPQHF
TGTGCCATCAGTGCGGACGGCCGTGCGGGGCCCCAGCATTTT
>.|.|TRBJ2-7|TRBV5-4
CASSLAGVAREQYF
TGTGCCAGCAGCTTGGCCGGCGTGGCCCGGGAGCAGTACTTC
>.|.|TRBJ2-7|TRBV29-1
CSVEAGSYEQYF
TGCAGCGTTGAAGCAGGTTCCTACGAGCAGTACTTC
>.|TRBD2|TRBJ2-3|TRBV6-1
CASSRAPSGAGTDTQYF
TGTGCCAGCAGTCGAGCCCCTAGCGGGGCGGGCACAGATACGCAGTATTTT
>.|TRBD2|TRBJ2-1|TRBV7-9
CASSPLGLRAGGQQFF
TGTGCCAGCAGCCCTTTGGGCCTAAGAGCGGGGGGCCAGCAGTTCTTC
>.|TRBD2|TRBJ2-3|TRBV7-2
CASSLSGSRADTQYF
TGTGCCAGCAGCTTAAGCGGGAGTCGGGCAGATACGCAGTATTTT
>.|.|TRBJ1-1|TRBV2
CASRGTEAFF
TGTGCCAGCAGGGGCACTGAAGCTTTCTTT
>.|.|TRBJ1-5|TRBV6-4
CASSDPVWPQHF
TGTGCCAGCAGTGACCCGGTTTGGCCCCAGCATTTT
>.|.|TRBJ1-1|TRBV2
CASLREKGGATEAFF
TGTGCCAGCCTACGGGAAAAAGGGGGGGCAACTGAAGCTTTCTTT
>few|TRBD2|TRBJ2-3|TRBV6-1
CASRQAGVLTTDTQYF
TGTGCCAGCAGACAAGCGGGGGTTCTTACCACAGATACGCAGTATTTT
>.|TRBD2|TRBJ2-7|TRBV7-6
CASSAAGTSAHEQYF
TGTGCCAGCAGCGCCGCCGGGACTAGCGCGCACGAGCAGTACTTC
>once|.|TRBJ2-1|TRBV7-3
CASSFSSGNEQFF
TGTGCCAGCAGCTTTTCGTCGGGCAATGAGCAGTTCTTC
>.|.|TRBJ1-5|TRBV25-1
CASSEGVQPQHF
TGTGCCAGCAGTGAAGGGGTTCAGCCCCAGCATTTT
>.|.|TRBJ1-5|TRBV30
CAWSVSVVQPQHF
TGTGCCTGGAGTGTATCGGTGGTTCAGCCCCAGCATTTT
>.|TRBD1|TRBJ2-7|TRBV14
CASSPGGTAPIQYF
TGTGCCAGCAGCCCTGGTGGGACAGCCCCCATCCAGTACTTC
>.|.|TRBJ1-1|TRBV18
CASSASGGWNTEAFF
TGTGCCAGCTCCGCGTCGGGTGGATGGAACACTGAAGCTTTCTTT
>few|.|TRBJ1-5|TRBV12-3/TRBV12-4
CASSPQFNQPQHF
TGTGCCAGCAGTCCCCAGTTTAATCAGCCCCAGCATTTT
>.|.|TRBJ2-4|TRBV6-5
CASSSVSSKNIQYF
TGTGCCAGCAGTTCTGTCTCCTCCAAAAACATTCAGTACTTC
>.|.|TRBJ1-2|TRBV18
CASSPGTRVNYGYTF
TGTGCCAGCTCACCGGGCACCAGGGTGAACTATGGCTACACCTTC
>.|.|TRBJ1-1|TRBV6-5
CASSYRSLGTPNTEAFF
TGTGCCAGCAGTTATCGATCTCTAGGAACTCCTAACACTGAAGCTTTCTTT
>.|.|TRBJ1-2|TRBV23-1
CASSHSDIYSPFTF
TGCGCCAGCAGTCATTCAGACATATATTCTCCGTTCACCTTC
>.|.|TRBJ2-5|TRBV7-3
CASSPEGETQYF
TGTGCCAGCAGCCCAGAGGGGGAGACCCAGTACTTC
>.|TRBD2|TRBJ2-2|TRBV5-1
CASRGGDLNTGELFF
TGCGCCAGCAGGGGAGGGGACCTTAACACCGGGGAGCTGTTTTTT
>.|.|TRBJ1-1|TRBV7-2
CASSSGTVGTEAFF
TGTGCCAGCAGCTCAGGAACGGTCGGGACTGAAGCTTTCTTT
>.|TRBD1|TRBJ2-7|TRBV7-9
CASSPATGSYEQYF
TGTGCCAGCAGCCCGGCGACAGGGTCCTACGAGCAGTACTTC
>.|.|TRBJ1-1|TRBV30
CPFLERHTEAFF
TGTCCCTTTTTGGAGAGGCACACTGAAGCTTTCTTT
>.|.|TRBJ2-2|TRBV11-2
CASSSAGPRSTGELFF
TGTGCCAGCAGCTCCGCCGGGCCGAGGAGCACCGGGGAGCTGTTTTTT
>.|TRBD1|TRBJ2-1|TRBV29-1
CSAQTGQGPHNEQFF
TGCAGCGCCCAAACGGGACAGGGGCCCCACAATGAGCAGTTCTTC
>.|.|TRBJ2-3|TRBV7-3
CASSPTPWGTQYF
TGTGCCAGCAGCCCAACCCCGTGGGGTACGCAGTATTTT
>.|TRBD2|TRBJ2-5|TRBV20-1
CSARDPWTSGSLTQYF
TGCAGTGCTAGAGATCCCTGGACTAGCGGGAGTCTGACCCAGTACTTC
>.|TRBD1|TRBJ1-4|TRBV4-2
CASSAGTGGEKLFF
TGTGCCAGCAGTGCCGGGACAGGGGGAGAAAAACTGTTTTTT
>.|TRBD1|TRBJ2-3|TRBV15
CATSIEGQFTDTQYF
TGTGCCACCAGCATTGAGGGACAGTTCACAGATACGCAGTATTTT
>.|TRBD1|TRBJ1-4|TRBV4-1
CASSRGQGVYNEKLFF
TGCGCCAGCAGCCGAGGACAGGGGGTATATAATGAAAAACTGTTTTTT
>.|.|TRBJ2-3|TRBV7-3
CASSLSRDLGPDTQYF
TGTGCCAGCAGCTTATCCCGGGACCTTGGACCAGATACGCAGTATTTT
>.|.|TRBJ2-7|TRBV12-3/TRBV12-4
CASSLGKRAGVSYEQYF
TGTGCCAGCAGCCTTGGGAAACGGGCAGGGGTTTCCTACGAGCAGTACTTC
>once|.|TRBJ2-2|TRBV6-5
CASSYPPGLSNTGELFF
TGTGCCAGCAGTTACCCCCCGGGACTGTCAAACACCGGGGAGCTGTTTTTT
>.|.|TRBJ1-2|TRBV2
CASRLGGEGYTF
TGTGCCAGCAGGCTAGGGGGGGAAGGCTACACCTTC
>.|TRBD2|TRBJ2-5|TRBV11-2
CASSLYIAGETQYF
TGTGCCAGCAGCTTGTACATAGCGGGAGAGACCCAGTACTTC
>.|.|TRBJ2-5|TRBV6-5
CASSYMGEMETQYF
TGTGCCAGCAGTTACATGGGGGAGATGGAGACCCAGTACTTC
>once|.|TRBJ2-3|TRBV5-6
CASSPRYRRGTDTQYF
TGTGCCAGCAGCCCACGATACCGGCGGGGCACAGATACGCAGTATTTT
>.|.|TRBJ2-1|TRBV27
CASSLATGSKYNEQFF
TGTGCCAGCAGTTTGGCCACAGGGTCAAAGTACAATGAGCAGTTCTTC